The entry below describes one TCR beta chain. Sequencing was performed with immunoSEQ multiplex PCR; in TCRdb, only in-frame clones are kept and a portion is missing. In the table there are under 75,000 clones, around 80% of which are singletons. This sample is part of a study of blood T cell repertoires in COVID-19. Turning to the study itself: The United States, Italy and Spain provided the acute and convalescent COVID-19 samples.

The CDR3 length is 13 residues. Trimming took off 0 bases at V and 9 bases at J, with 12 bases between the two ends. The germline gives CDR1 SGHAT, CDR2 FQNNGV. The receptor was derived from a man at least 80 years old with acute or convalescent COVID-19. This chain links TRBV11-2 with TRBJ2-7, with D perhaps TRBD2 (6 bases). The sample comprised peripheral blood. The CDR3 loop reads CASSLEEGRGQYF. DNA for the CDR3: TGTGCCAGCAGCTTAGAGGAGGGGCGCGGGCAGTACTTC.